This T cell receptor beta chain appears in the sequencing data of a study of cytomegalovirus exposure and HLA in healthy donors. Study results and limitations: In a later analysis, TCR beta V- and J-gene trimming showed a link to a missense DCLRE1C variant. The only immune exposure information that was available was CMV serostatus. Common viral pathogens seemed, in a later analysis, to connect with several of the most significant clusters.

CDR3 length: 13 residues. Germline CDR1 is GTSNPN and CDR2 is SVGIG (reference sequence). V lost 8 bases and J lost 2, with 13 bases in between. PCR used 60 Vbeta primers and 13 Jbeta primers. The data were produced by immunoSEQ multiplex PCR, yet TCRdb's version contains in-frame clones alone and is incomplete. The sample includes around 170,000 clones, about four fifths of them seen just once. A remark on this clone: As yet, its antigen is unknown.

The clonotype was recovered from a woman in her 30s in good health and CMV-seronegative. The chain couples TRBV30 to TRBJ1-5, with a weak D call TRBD1 (6 bases). Sample: PBMCs. The DNA for the CDR3 is TGTGCCCTGTCAGGGGACGGCAATCAGCCCCAGCATTTT. Protein product: CALSGDGNQPQHF.